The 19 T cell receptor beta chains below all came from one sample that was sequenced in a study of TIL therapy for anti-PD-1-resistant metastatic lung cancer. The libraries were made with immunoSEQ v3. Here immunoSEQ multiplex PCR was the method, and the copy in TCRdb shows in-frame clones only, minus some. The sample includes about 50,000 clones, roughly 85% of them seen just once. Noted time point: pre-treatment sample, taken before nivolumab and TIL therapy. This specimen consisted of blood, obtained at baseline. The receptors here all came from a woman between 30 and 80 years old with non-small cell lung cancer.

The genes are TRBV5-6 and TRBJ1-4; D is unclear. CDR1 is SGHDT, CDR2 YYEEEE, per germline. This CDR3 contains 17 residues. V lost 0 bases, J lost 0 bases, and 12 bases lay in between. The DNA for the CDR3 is TGTGCCAGCAGCTTGGCCCTAGGCCAAGCAACTAATGAAAAACTGTTTTTT. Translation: CASSLALGQATNEKLFF.

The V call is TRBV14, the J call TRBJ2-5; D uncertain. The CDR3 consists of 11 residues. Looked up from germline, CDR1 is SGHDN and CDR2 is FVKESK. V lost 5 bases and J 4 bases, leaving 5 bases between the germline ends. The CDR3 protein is CASSKGETQYF. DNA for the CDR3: TGTGCCAGCAGCAAAGGAGAGACCCAGTACTTC.

The CDR3 spells CASRDRSRSYEQYF. CDR3 DNA sequence: TGTGCCAGCAGGGACCGGTCTCGTTCCTACGAGCAGTACTTC. This sequence joins TRBV28 and TRBJ2-7; D gene unclear. With 6 bases removed from V and 1 base from J, the gap between germline ends came to 13 bases. Germline assignment: CDR1 MDHEN and CDR2 SYDVKM. This CDR3 is 14 amino acids long.

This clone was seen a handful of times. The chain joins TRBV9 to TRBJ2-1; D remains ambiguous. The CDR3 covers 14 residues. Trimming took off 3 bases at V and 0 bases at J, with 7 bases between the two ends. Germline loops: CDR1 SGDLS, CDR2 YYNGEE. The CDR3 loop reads CASSGPSSYNEQFF. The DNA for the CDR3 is TGTGCCAGCAGCGGGCCGAGCTCCTACAATGAGCAGTTCTTC.

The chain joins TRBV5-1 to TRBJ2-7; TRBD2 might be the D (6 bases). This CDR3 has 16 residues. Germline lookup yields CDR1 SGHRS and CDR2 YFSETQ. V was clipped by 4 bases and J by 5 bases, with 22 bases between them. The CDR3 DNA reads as TGCGCCAGCAGCCCCCCACTTGGAGGGGATGTAGACGAGCAGTACTTC. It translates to CASSPPLGGDVDEQYF.

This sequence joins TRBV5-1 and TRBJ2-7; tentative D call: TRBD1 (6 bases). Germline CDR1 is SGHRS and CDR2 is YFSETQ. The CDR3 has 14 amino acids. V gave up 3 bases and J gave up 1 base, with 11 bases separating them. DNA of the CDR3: TGCGCCAGCAGCTCCTCAGGGGTTTCCTACGAGCAGTACTTC. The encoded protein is CASSSSGVSYEQYF.

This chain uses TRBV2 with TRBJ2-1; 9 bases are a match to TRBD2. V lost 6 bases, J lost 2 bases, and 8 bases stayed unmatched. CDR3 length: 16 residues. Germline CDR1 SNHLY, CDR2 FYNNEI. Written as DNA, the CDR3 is TGTGCCAGCAGGCCTCTTCTAGCGGGAACCTACAATGAGCAGTTCTTC. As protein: CASRPLLAGTYNEQFF.

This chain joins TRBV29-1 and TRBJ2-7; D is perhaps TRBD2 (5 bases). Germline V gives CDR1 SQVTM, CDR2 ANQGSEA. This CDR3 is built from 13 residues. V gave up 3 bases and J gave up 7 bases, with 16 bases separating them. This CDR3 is CSVDLSLPGEQYF. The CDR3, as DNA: TGCAGCGTTGACCTCAGCCTCCCGGGGGAGCAGTACTTC.

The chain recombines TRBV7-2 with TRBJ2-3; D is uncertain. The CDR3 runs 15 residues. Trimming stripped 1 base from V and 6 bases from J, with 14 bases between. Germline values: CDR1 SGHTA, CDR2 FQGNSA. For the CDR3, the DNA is TGTGCCAGCAGCTTAGGGACGTCCCACGTGGATACGCAGTATTTT. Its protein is CASSLGTSHVDTQYF.

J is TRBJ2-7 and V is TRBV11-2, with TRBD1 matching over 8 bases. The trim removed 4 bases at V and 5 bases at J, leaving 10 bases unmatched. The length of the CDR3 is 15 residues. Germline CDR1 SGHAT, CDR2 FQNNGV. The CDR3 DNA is TGTGCCAGCAGCTGGAACAGGGGGTTAGCCAACGAGCAGTACTTC. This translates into CASSWNRGLANEQYF.

The CDR3 region has the DNA TGTGCCAGCAGCTTAGCGTTAGGGGCGGGGGGCACAGATACGCAGTATTTT. Protein product: CASSLALGAGGTDTQYF. The J gene is TRBJ2-3, the V gene TRBV7-6; 7 nucleotides align to TRBD2. The junction had 7 bases not matched to a gene; V was cut back by 0 bases and J by 1 base. The CDR3 length is 17 residues. Looked up from germline, CDR1 is SGHVS and CDR2 is FNYEAQ.

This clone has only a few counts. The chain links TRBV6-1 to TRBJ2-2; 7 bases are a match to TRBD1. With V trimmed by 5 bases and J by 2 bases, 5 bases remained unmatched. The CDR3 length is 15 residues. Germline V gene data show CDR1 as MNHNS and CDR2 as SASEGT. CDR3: CASSPGQINTGELFF. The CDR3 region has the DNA TGTGCCAGCAGTCCGGGACAGATCAACACCGGGGAGCTGTTTTTT.

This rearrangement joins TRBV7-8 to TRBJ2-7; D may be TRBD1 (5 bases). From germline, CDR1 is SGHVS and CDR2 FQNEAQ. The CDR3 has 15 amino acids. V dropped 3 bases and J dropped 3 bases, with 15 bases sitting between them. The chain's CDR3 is CASSFYSLDIYEQYF. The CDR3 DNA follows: TGTGCCAGCAGCTTTTACAGTCTGGACATCTACGAGCAGTACTTC. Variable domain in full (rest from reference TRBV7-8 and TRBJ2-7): GAGVSQSPRYKVAKRGQDVALRCDPISGHVSLFWYQQALGQGPEFLTYFQNEAQLDKSGLPSDRFFAERPEGSVSTLKIQRTQQEDSAVYLCASSFYSLDIYEQYFGPGTRLTVT.

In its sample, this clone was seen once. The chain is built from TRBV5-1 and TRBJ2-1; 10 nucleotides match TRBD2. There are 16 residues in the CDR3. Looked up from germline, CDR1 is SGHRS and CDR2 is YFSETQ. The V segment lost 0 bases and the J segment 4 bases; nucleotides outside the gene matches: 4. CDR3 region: CASSLGASGGYNEQFF. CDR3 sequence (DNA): TGCGCCAGCAGCTTGGGGGCTAGCGGGGGATACAATGAGCAGTTCTTC.

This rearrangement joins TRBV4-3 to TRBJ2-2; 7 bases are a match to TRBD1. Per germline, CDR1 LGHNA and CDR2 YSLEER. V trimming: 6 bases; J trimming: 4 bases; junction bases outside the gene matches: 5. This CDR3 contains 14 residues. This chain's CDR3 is CASRHDRVTGELFF. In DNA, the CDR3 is TGCGCCAGCAGACATGACAGGGTCACCGGGGAGCTGTTTTTT.

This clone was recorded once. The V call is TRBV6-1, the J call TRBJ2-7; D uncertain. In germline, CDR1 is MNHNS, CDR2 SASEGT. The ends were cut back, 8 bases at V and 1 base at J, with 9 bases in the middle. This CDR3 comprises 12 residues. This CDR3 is CASRSSSYEQYF. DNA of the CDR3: TGTGCCAGCCGTAGCAGTTCCTACGAGCAGTACTTC.

This CDR3 reads CASSFGTYQETQYF. Here the CDR3 DNA reads TGTGCCAGCAGCTTCGGGACATACCAAGAGACCCAGTACTTC. This chain joins TRBV7-9 and TRBJ2-5, with D maybe TRBD1 (6 bases). Germline V gene lookup returns CDR1 SEHNR and CDR2 FQNEAQ (reference sequence). The CDR3 runs to 14 residues. Trimming removed 3 bases at V and 0 bases at J, with 8 bases between. Supplemented by reference TRBV7-9 and TRBJ2-5, the full variable domain reads DTGVSQNPRHKITKRGQNVTFRCDPISEHNRLYWYRQTLGQGPEFLTYFQNEAQLEKSRLLSDRFSAERPKGSFSTLEIQRTEQGDSAMYLCASSFGTYQETQYFGPGTRLLVL.

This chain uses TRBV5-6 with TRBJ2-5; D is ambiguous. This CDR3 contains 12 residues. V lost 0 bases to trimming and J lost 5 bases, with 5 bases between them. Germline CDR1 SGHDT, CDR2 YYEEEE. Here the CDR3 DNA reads TGTGCCAGCAGCTTGGGACGCGAGACCCAGTACTTC. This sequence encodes CASSLGRETQYF.

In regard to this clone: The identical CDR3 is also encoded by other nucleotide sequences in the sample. The CDR3 region is CASTGLAANQETQYF. CDR3 bases: TGTGCCAGTACCGGACTAGCGGCGAACCAAGAGACCCAGTACTTC. This sequence joins TRBV19 and TRBJ2-5, with 10 positions matching TRBD2. The trim removed 7 bases at V and 0 bases at J, leaving 5 bases unmatched. Per the germline V gene, CDR1 is LNHDA and CDR2 is SQIVND (reference sequence). The CDR3 is 15 residues long.